These 27 T cell receptor beta chains were all obtained from the same sample, sequenced in a study of shared clonotypes between healthy human individuals (dated by TCRdb to between 2020 and 2021). Library creation used the immunoSEQ multiplex PCR assay. Not all clones reach the TCRdb copy of this immuneACCESS table, which keeps in-frame sequences only. Checked studies attribute under half of the gap to unresolved V genes and leave the rest unexplained. The sample table contains approximately 1.1 million clones; only one count was recorded for about 84% of them. Approximately 0.5% of the sample is taken by the ten largest. Material: memory CD4+ T cells from PBMCs. What this sample's cell subset or site label stands for: CD45RA-negative fraction. These receptors originate from a man between 18 and 29 years old in good health. Some clones in this sample may be carry-over from other donors' samples.

This chain uses TRBV6-1 with TRBJ1-4; 9 bases are a match to TRBD1. V gave up 4 bases and J gave up 7 bases; unmatched junction bases: 7. CDR1 and CDR2 (germline): MNHNS, SASEGT. The CDR3 is made up of 15 amino acids. The CDR3 protein is CASSGGGTGFEKLFF. In nucleotides, the CDR3 is TGTGCCAGCAGTGGGGGGGGGACAGGGTTTGAAAAACTGTTTTTT.

This clone was counted only a few times. CDR3 residues: CASSGGYGLNTGELFF. In DNA form, the CDR3 reads TGTGCCAGCAGTGGAGGTTACGGGCTCAACACCGGGGAGCTGTTTTTT. The V gene is TRBV6-1, the J gene TRBJ2-2; D not resolved. The CDR3 runs to 16 residues. Trimming took 4 bases from V and 2 from J, leaving 14 bases between them. Germline values: CDR1 MNHNS, CDR2 SASEGT.

The rearrangement uses TRBV5-1 and TRBJ2-3; D is possibly TRBD2 (5 bases). Germline lookup yields CDR1 SGHRS and CDR2 YFSETQ. The V gene lost 2 bases and the J gene lost 6 bases, with 19 bases spanning the gap. The CDR3 length is 16 residues. Here the CDR3 reads CASSFVGGPLADTQYF. CDR3 sequence (DNA): TGCGCCAGCAGCTTTGTAGGCGGGCCGCTCGCGGATACGCAGTATTTT.

The chain carries TRBV28 and TRBJ1-5, with 8 bases fitting TRBD1. CDR3 length: 16 amino acids. Germline V gives CDR1 MDHEN, CDR2 SYDVKM. V was pared by 4 bases and J by 4 bases, with 9 bases of the junction left unmatched. The CDR3 nucleotides are TGTGCCAGCAGTTCGACAGGGGAGGGTCGGAATCAGCCCCAGCATTTT. Protein sequence: CASSSTGEGRNQPQHF.

This chain joins TRBV29-1 and TRBJ2-5; unclear D gene. There are 13 residues in the CDR3. Germline lookup yields CDR1 SQVTM and CDR2 ANQGSEA. V gave up 0 bases and J gave up 6 bases, with 11 bases separating them. DNA of the CDR3: TGCAGCGTTGAAGATAGATCCTCCCAGACCCAGTACTTC. Protein sequence: CSVEDRSSQTQYF.

This rearrangement joins TRBV2 to TRBJ2-2; TRBD1 aligns across 8 bases. V shed 6 bases, J shed 6 bases, and the junction held 6 bases outside the gene matches. This CDR3 is 14 amino acids long. Germline V gives CDR1 SNHLY, CDR2 FYNNEI. CDR3: CASSRTTGAGELFF. The CDR3 DNA reads TGTGCCAGCAGCAGAACGACAGGGGCCGGGGAGCTGTTTTTT.

The CDR3 spells CASSPAGVSTDTQYF. The DNA of the CDR3 is TGTGCCAGCTCACCAGCCGGCGTCAGCACAGATACGCAGTATTTT. V is TRBV18 and J is TRBJ2-3; D remains ambiguous. CDR1 KGHSH and CDR2 LQKENI come from the germline V gene. V was cut by 2 bases and J by 0 bases, with 9 bases left in between. The CDR3 is 15 amino acids.

The V call is TRBV7-9, the J call TRBJ2-3; TRBD2 matches 7 bases. CDR3 length: 15 amino acids. Per germline, CDR1 SEHNR and CDR2 FQNEAQ (reference sequence). The V gene end was trimmed by 3 bases and the J gene end by 3 bases; junction bases not matched to a gene: 6. In DNA, the CDR3 is TGTGCCAGCAGCTTCGGGGGGACGGAAACAGATACGCAGTATTTT. As protein: CASSFGGTETDTQYF.

This chain connects TRBV28 to TRBJ1-3, with D perhaps matching TRBD1 (5 bases). Looked up from germline, CDR1 is MDHEN and CDR2 is SYDVKM. V shed 4 bases and J shed 5 bases, with 12 bases lying between them. The CDR3 has 14 residues. The CDR3: CASSWQGPRNTIYF. The CDR3 DNA follows: TGTGCCAGCAGTTGGCAGGGCCCAAGAAACACCATATATTTT.

The chain is built from TRBV9 and TRBJ1-3, with D perhaps TRBD1 (5 bases). The CDR3 length is 15 residues. Per the germline V gene, CDR1 is SGDLS and CDR2 is YYNGEE. With 4 bases removed from V and 4 bases from J, the gap between germline ends came to 15 bases. Here the CDR3 reads CASSPRGVSGNTIYF. The DNA of the CDR3 is TGTGCCAGCAGCCCCCGGGGGGTGTCCGGAAACACCATATATTTT.

This clone has only a few counts. Other DNA sequences in this specimen translate into the identical CDR3. This sequence joins TRBV4-3 and TRBJ2-2; D may be TRBD1 (5 bases). This CDR3 spans 15 amino acids. The ends were cut back, 1 base at V and 4 bases at J, with 10 bases in the middle. Germline V gene lookup returns CDR1 LGHNA and CDR2 YSLEER. Here the CDR3 DNA reads TGCGCCAGCAGCCAAGGGCAGGGATCCACCGGGGAGCTGTTTTTT. This sequence encodes CASSQGQGSTGELFF.

V and J are TRBV2 and TRBJ1-2; no clear D. CDR1 and CDR2 (germline): SNHLY, FYNNEI. There are 12 residues in the CDR3. V was pared by 0 bases and J by 8 bases, with 7 bases between. The CDR3 protein is CASSEATGGYTF. In nucleotides, the CDR3 is TGTGCCAGCAGTGAAGCGACGGGGGGCTACACCTTC.

The chain carries TRBV15 and TRBJ1-4, with D possibly being TRBD1 (6 bases). V was clipped by 2 bases and J by 6 bases, with 13 bases between them. This CDR3 region has 15 residues. CDR1 is LNHNV and CDR2 is YYDKDF in the germline V gene (reference sequence). The CDR3: CATSRYPDSYEKLFF. The CDR3 DNA reads TGTGCCACCAGCAGATATCCGGACAGTTATGAAAAACTGTTTTTT.

The chain combines TRBV6-5 with TRBJ2-7, with D perhaps matching TRBD2 (6 bases). Germline values: CDR1 MNHEY, CDR2 SVGAGI. V lost 4 bases and J 9 bases, leaving 10 bases between the germline ends. The CDR3 contains 11 residues. CDR3: CASSSQEGQYF. The CDR3 DNA reads TGTGCCAGCAGTTCCCAGGAGGGGCAGTACTTC.

The chain uses TRBV6-1 and TRBJ2-7; 8 bases line up with TRBD2. CDR3 length: 14 amino acids. Germline V lookup: CDR1 MNHNS, CDR2 SASEGT. The trim removed 6 bases at V and 1 base at J, leaving 5 bases unmatched. CDR3 DNA: TGTGCCAGCAGGAAAAGCGGGGGTTCCTACGAGCAGTACTTC. As protein: CASRKSGGSYEQYF.

The chain employs TRBV29-1 and TRBJ2-1; 7 bases are a match to TRBD2. V lost 6 bases to trimming and J lost 7 bases; unmatched junction nucleotides: 12. CDR1 SQVTM and CDR2 ANQGSEA come from the germline V gene. The CDR3 runs to 14 residues. The CDR3 DNA sequence: TGCAGCGTGGGCGGGGCTAGCGGAAGGAATGAGCAGTTCTTC. This codes for CSVGGASGRNEQFF.

The chain combines TRBV5-8 with TRBJ1-1; D gene uncertain. V lost 6 bases to trimming and J lost 5 bases, with 14 bases between them. The CDR3 covers 13 residues. Germline V gene lookup returns CDR1 SGHTS and CDR2 YDEGEE. CDR3 sequence reads: CASMKTSGTEAFF. CDR3 DNA: TGTGCCAGCATGAAGACGTCGGGGACTGAAGCTTTCTTT.

The V gene is TRBV25-1, the J gene TRBJ2-7; D may match TRBD1 or TRBD2 (5 bases each). V shed 2 bases and J shed 7 bases, with 18 bases lying between them. This CDR3 is built from 15 residues. Germline V lookup: CDR1 MGHDK, CDR2 SYGVNS. The CDR3 is CASSERGSMTGEQYF. The CDR3, as DNA: TGTGCCAGCAGTGAAAGGGGCTCGATGACGGGGGAGCAGTACTTC.

The rearrangement joins TRBV27 to TRBJ2-2; no clear D gene. The length of the CDR3 is 11 residues. Trimming took 5 bases from V and 2 from J, leaving 0 bases between them. From germline, CDR1 is MNHEY and CDR2 SMNVEV (reference sequence). The CDR3 DNA reads as TGTGCCAGCAGTAACACCGGGGAGCTGTTTTTT. Translated: CASSNTGELFF.

J is TRBJ2-5 and V is TRBV5-1; 11 nucleotides agree with TRBD2. Germline CDR1 reads SGHRS; CDR2 reads YFSETQ. Trimming took 1 base from V and 4 from J; bases not matched to a gene: 9. This CDR3 comprises 17 residues. CDR3 protein: CASSLTTSGSGRETQYF. CDR3 in DNA: TGCGCCAGCAGCTTGACTACTAGCGGGAGTGGGAGAGAGACCCAGTACTTC.

The CDR3 nucleotides read TGTGCCAGCAGTTACAAGGGGAACGAGCAGTACTTC. Its translation: CASSYKGNEQYF. V is TRBV6-6 and J is TRBJ2-7; tentatively, D is TRBD1 (5 bases). Germline CDR1 and CDR2: MNHNY and SVGAGI (reference sequence). The CDR3 has 12 residues. Trimming stripped 2 bases from V and 5 bases from J, with 7 bases between.

The chain recombines TRBV7-8 with TRBJ1-3; no clear D. V was pared by 6 bases and J by 3 bases, with 18 bases between. The germline V gene has CDR1 SGHVS and CDR2 FQNEAQ. The CDR3 consists of 16 residues. The DNA of the CDR3 is TGTGCCAGCAGTACCTTTGGACGGCAACTTGGAAACACCATATATTTT. Translating it yields CASSTFGRQLGNTIYF.

The chain links TRBV5-4 to TRBJ2-2; D tentatively fits TRBD1 or TRBD2 (5 bases each). The germline V gene has CDR1 SGHNT and CDR2 YYREEE (reference sequence). This CDR3 region has 16 residues. Trimming left V 0 bases short and J 5 bases short, with 14 bases between. In DNA, the CDR3 is TGTGCCAGCAGCTTGGATGAGGGAAGGGGAACCGGGGAGCTGTTTTTT. Its translation is CASSLDEGRGTGELFF.

The chain recombines TRBV5-1 with TRBJ1-1, with no clear D. The CDR3 consists of 13 residues. Germline CDR1 and CDR2: SGHRS and YFSETQ. V lost 4 bases and J 8 bases, leaving 15 bases between the germline ends. The CDR3 protein is CASSTSIGSEAFF. CDR3 DNA sequence: TGCGCCAGCAGCACCTCTATCGGGTCCGAAGCTTTCTTT.

The chain has TRBV29-1 and TRBJ2-1; tentative D call: TRBD2 (6 bases). CDR3 size: 11 residues. CDR1 and CDR2 (germline): SQVTM, ANQGSEA. V was trimmed by 2 bases and J by 9 bases, leaving 8 bases between them. CDR3 nucleotides: TGCAGCGTTGAAACGGGGGTTGAGCAGTTCTTC. This translates into CSVETGVEQFF.

CDR3 sequence: CASSLKSGGNEQFF. The CDR3 DNA is TGCGCCAGCAGCTTAAAGTCGGGGGGCAATGAGCAGTTCTTC. The gene calls are TRBV5-1 and TRBJ2-1, with 7 nucleotides matching TRBD2. J lost 6 bases, V lost 2 bases, and 5 bases had no gene match. The CDR3 is 14 residues long. Germline CDR1 is SGHRS and CDR2 is YFSETQ.

The CDR3 bases are TGTGCCAGCAGCTTGATTGGGACTAGCTCCTACGAGCAGTACTTC. Translation gives CASSLIGTSSYEQYF. The chain has TRBV5-6 and TRBJ2-7; 8 bases line up with TRBD2. Germline CDR1 reads SGHDT; CDR2 reads YYEEEE. The length of the CDR3 is 15 residues. J was trimmed by 0 bases and V by 1 base; bases with no gene match: 3.